This section outlines one TCR beta chain sequence together with its context. This entry is derived from a study of blood T cell repertoires in COVID-19. Study-wide context: Specimens from acute and convalescent COVID-19 originated in the United States, Italy and Spain. T cells, B-cell-depleted T cells, or PBMCs provided the cDNA or gDNA that served as material.

Germline values: CDR1 LGHDT, CDR2 YNNKEL (reference sequence). The length of the CDR3 is 15 residues. The V gene end was trimmed by 3 bases and the J gene end by 5 bases; junction bases not matched to a gene: 3. In the original processing: For nucleated cells, counts were estimated from reference gene primer amplification. Clones were read by immunoSEQ multiplex PCR, and TCRdb kept only the in-frame ones, dropping some. Clone size and V and J calls were adopted from that table, with D and trimming inferred from the DNA. The data show about 70,000 clones, approximately 80% seen once. Sequences were obtained from peripheral blood. The sequence derives from an older woman with acute or convalescent COVID-19. The genes are TRBV3-1 (or the pseudogene TRBV3-2) and TRBJ2-1, with TRBD2 identical over 11 bases. CDR3 sequence reads: CASSQGLAVNNEQFF. The CDR3 DNA reads TGTGCCAGCAGCCAGGGACTAGCGGTAAACAATGAGCAGTTCTTC.